The 12 T cell receptor beta chains below all came from one sample that was sequenced in a study of T cell changes during pregnancy in multiple sclerosis. The data were produced by immunoSEQ multiplex PCR, yet TCRdb's version contains in-frame clones alone and is incomplete. The table lists 65,000 to 95,000 clones, roughly 91% of them singletons. Sequencing was performed on peripheral blood, taken after pregnancy. These receptors all come from a female donor in good health, enrolled as a control in a pregnancy study.

The chain employs TRBV29-1 and TRBJ2-3; no clear D gene. The CDR3 sequence is 13 residues long. Trimming removed 3 bases at V and 0 bases at J, with 7 bases between. The V gene's germline CDR1 is SQVTM and CDR2 ANQGSEA. CDR3: CSVDYSSTDTQYF. CDR3 bases: TGCAGCGTTGATTACAGTAGCACAGATACGCAGTATTTT.

This clone was counted once. The CDR3 nucleotides are TGTGCCAGCAGCACAAGGACAGGCGAAGTTTTCGGGGAGACCCAGTACTTC. It specifies CASSTRTGEVFGETQYF. The V call is TRBV9, the J call TRBJ2-5, with 7 bases identical to TRBD1. CDR1 and CDR2 from the germline V gene are SGDLS and YYNGEE. CDR3 length: 17 amino acids. V was pared by 4 bases and J by 5 bases, with 17 bases of the junction left unmatched.

The V and J genes are TRBV6-1 and TRBJ1-1, with a possible D match to TRBD1 (6 bases). V lost 4 bases and J 11 bases, leaving 17 bases between the germline ends. The germline CDR1 and CDR2 sequences are MNHNS and SASEGT. The length of the CDR3 is 13 residues. In nucleotides, the CDR3 is TGTGCCAGCAGTGTCTACAGGGTGTCCTCGGCTTTCTTT. Protein sequence: CASSVYRVSSAFF.

Concerning this clone itself: It is unclear where the CDR3 begins or ends on the DNA, so no DNA is shown, and the CDR3 is as TCRdb lists it. The rearrangement uses TRBV5-4 and TRBJ1-1. The CDR3 adds up to 15 amino acids, both ends counted. Looked up from germline, CDR1 is SGHNT and CDR2 is YYREEE (reference sequence). The CDR3 reads CASSSSGSQNTEAFF.

This chain links TRBV18 with TRBJ2-1; 8 positions match TRBD1. The V gene's germline CDR1 is KGHSH and CDR2 LQKENI. The CDR3 is made up of 15 amino acids. V shed 4 bases and J 7 bases; nucleotides not matched to a gene: 9. The CDR3 DNA reads TGTGCCAGCTCACTGACAGGGGCGATCGGAAATGAGCAGTTCTTC. This codes for CASSLTGAIGNEQFF.

This chain connects TRBV6-6 to TRBJ1-4; maybe TRBD1 (5 bases). The V gene lost 7 bases and the J gene lost 7 bases, with 13 bases spanning the gap. The CDR3 consists of 13 residues. In germline, CDR1 is MNHNY, CDR2 SVGAGI (reference sequence). The CDR3 protein is CASTQRGGEKLFF. In nucleotides, the CDR3 is TGTGCCAGCACCCAACGCGGGGGTGAAAAACTGTTTTTT.

In this sample, this clone turned up once. The V call is TRBV5-1, the J call TRBJ1-1; the match to TRBD1 covers 8 bases. The J segment lost 5 bases and the V segment lost 2 bases, leaving 5 bases of the junction unmatched. Germline V gives CDR1 SGHRS, CDR2 YFSETQ. This CDR3 spans 14 amino acids. The CDR3 coding sequence is TGCGCCAGCAGCTTTGACAGGGGTTGGACTGAAGCTTTCTTT. Its protein is CASSFDRGWTEAFF.

The chain recombines TRBV30 with TRBJ2-7, with 11 bases matching TRBD1. The CDR3 is made up of 13 amino acids. V lost 5 bases to trimming and J lost 2 bases; unmatched junction nucleotides: 2. Germline-derived CDR1 and CDR2 are GTSNPN and SVGIG (reference sequence). The CDR3 loop reads CAWVGQGAYEQYF. The CDR3 DNA follows: TGTGCCTGGGTGGGACAGGGGGCCTACGAGCAGTACTTC.

The rearrangement joins TRBV5-4 to TRBJ1-5; 7 nucleotides match TRBD1. This CDR3 contains 19 residues. V was pared by 4 bases and J by 0 bases, with 16 bases of the junction left unmatched. Germline CDR1 is SGHNT and CDR2 is YYREEE (reference sequence). CDR3 sequence reads: CASSLGSAGTDYSNQPQHF. CDR3 DNA sequence: TGTGCCAGCAGCCTTGGCAGTGCCGGGACAGATTATAGCAATCAGCCCCAGCATTTT.

The V gene is TRBV9, the J gene TRBJ1-1; TRBD1 agrees at 8 bases. The CDR3 is 16 amino acids. J lost 11 bases, V lost 0 bases, and 15 bases had no gene match. The germline V gene has CDR1 SGDLS and CDR2 YYNGEE. CDR3 sequence reads: CASSVGEGQAPILAFF. The CDR3 nucleotides read TGTGCCAGCAGCGTAGGAGAGGGACAGGCCCCGATTCTTGCTTTCTTT.

V is TRBV11-3 and J is TRBJ2-2; D might be TRBD2 (6 bases). Germline V gene lookup returns CDR1 SGHNT and CDR2 YENEEA. The V end was cut by 1 base, the J end by 3 bases, with 6 bases between. CDR3 length: 14 amino acids. Written as DNA, the CDR3 is TGTGCCAGCAGCTTAGCGGGGGACACCGGGGAGCTGTTTTTT. It codes for CASSLAGDTGELFF.

As for this clone: Other nucleotide sequences in the sample specify the same CDR3. The chain links TRBV28 to TRBJ2-2, with D possibly matching TRBD2 (5 bases). The CDR3 runs to 14 residues. Germline CDR1 and CDR2: MDHEN and SYDVKM. V was shortened by 4 bases and J by 2 bases, with 8 bases between the two germline ends. The CDR3 sequence: CASSSSRNTGELFF. CDR3 bases: TGTGCCAGCAGTTCTAGCCGAAACACCGGGGAGCTGTTTTTT.